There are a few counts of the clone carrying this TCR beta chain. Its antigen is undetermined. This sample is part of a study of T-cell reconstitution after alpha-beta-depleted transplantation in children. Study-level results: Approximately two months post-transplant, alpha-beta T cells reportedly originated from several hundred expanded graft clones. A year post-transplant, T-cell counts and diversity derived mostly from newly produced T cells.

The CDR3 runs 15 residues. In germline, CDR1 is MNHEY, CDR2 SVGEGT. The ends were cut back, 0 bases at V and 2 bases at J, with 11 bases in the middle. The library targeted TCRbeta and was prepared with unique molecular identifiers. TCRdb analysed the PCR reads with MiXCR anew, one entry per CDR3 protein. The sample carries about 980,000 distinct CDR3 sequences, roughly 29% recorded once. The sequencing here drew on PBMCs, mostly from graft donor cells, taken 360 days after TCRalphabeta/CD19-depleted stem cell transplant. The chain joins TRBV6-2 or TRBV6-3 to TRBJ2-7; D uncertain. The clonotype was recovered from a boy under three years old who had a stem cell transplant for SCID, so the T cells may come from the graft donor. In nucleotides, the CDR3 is TGTGCCAGCAGTTACTCTGGGCAGGTCACCTACGAGCAGTACTTC. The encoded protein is CASSYSGQVTYEQYF.